This entry describes one TCR beta chain. The data originate from a study of blood T cell repertoires in COVID-19. For the study at large: Italy, Spain and the United States were the sources of the convalescent and acute COVID-19 samples. Sources were T cells, B-cell-depleted T cells, or PBMCs; the material itself was cDNA or gDNA.

Produced via immunoSEQ multiplex PCR; TCRdb's table is partial and in-frame only. The table lists roughly 150,000 clones, 70% to 90% of them singletons. Germline V gene data show CDR1 as MNHEY and CDR2 as SVGAGI. Trimming stripped 5 bases from V and 7 bases from J, with 15 bases between. This CDR3 has 15 amino acids. Input material: peripheral blood. This chain joins TRBV6-5 and TRBJ1-6, with D perhaps TRBD1 (6 bases). This clonotype originated in a man aged 55 to 70 with acute or convalescent COVID-19. The CDR3 protein is CASSPTGTTNSPLHF. DNA for the CDR3: TGTGCCAGCAGTCCTACCGGGACAACGAATTCACCCCTCCACTTT.